These T cell receptor beta chains were read from a single sample in a study of cytomegalovirus exposure and HLA in healthy donors. TCRdb keeps only in-frame clones here, not all; method: immunoSEQ multiplex PCR. Of 200,000 to 250,000 clones in the sample, 85% to 90% are singletons; the top ten hold 1.3%. Material for sequencing was PBMCs. These receptors all come from a human donor in good health. CDR3s include the opening cysteine and the closing phenylalanine or tryptophan. The order of the fields is V gene, clone size, J gene, D gene, CDR3 DNA, CDR3 protein. A D gene is named only where the DNA matches it firmly. Size is stated for part of the rows, as once, few or many counts, or as a class when the clone is expanded.

>TRBV25-1|NA|TRBJ2-5|NA
TGTGCCAGCGGCGGGACCGGGGAGACCCAGTACTTC
CASGGTGETQYF
>TRBV30|NA|TRBJ2-1|TRBD2
TGTGCCTGGAGCCAAATTGAGAAGACTAGCGGGGTCAATGAGCAGTTCTTC
CAWSQIEKTSGVNEQFF
>TRBV9|once|TRBJ2-7|TRBD1
TGTGCCAGCAGCCCGACGGGACAGGGAGTTAGCTACGAGCAGTACTTC
CASSPTGQGVSYEQYF
>TRBV27|NA|TRBJ1-5|TRBD1
TGTGCCAGCAGTCGACAGGGATATCAGCCCCAGCATTTT
CASSRQGYQPQHF
>TRBV6-1|NA|TRBJ1-1|TRBD1
TGTGCCAGCAGCAAACCCAGGGGGGACACTGAAGCTTTCTTT
CASSKPRGDTEAFF
>TRBV5-1|NA|TRBJ1-3|TRBD1
TGCGCCAGCAGATACGGGACAGGGCCTGGAAACACCATATATTTT
CASRYGTGPGNTIYF
>TRBV5-3|NA|TRBJ2-1|NA
TGTGCCAGAAGCTTGTGCCCGGGGGTACCCCGTCGCAATGAGCAGTTCTTC
CARSLCPGVPRRNEQFF
>TRBV29-1|NA|TRBJ2-3|NA
TGCAGCGTTCTCAGCACTGAATCGGGAGATACGCAGTATTTT
CSVLSTESGDTQYF
>TRBV7-2|NA|TRBJ1-3|NA
TGTGCCAGCAGCTTAGCGACTGGGAACACCATATATTTT
CASSLATGNTIYF
>TRBV7-3|NA|TRBJ2-1|TRBD2
TGTGCCAGCAGCTTAACTAGCGGGAGGTTTGATGAGCAGTTCTTC
CASSLTSGRFDEQFF
>TRBV10-3|NA|TRBJ2-7|TRBD1
TGTGCCACGGGACAGGGTCGACACGAGCAGTACTTC
CATGQGRHEQYF
>TRBV28|once|TRBJ1-2|NA
TGTGCCAGCAGTTTAAACACAGGAGGCTACACCTTC
CASSLNTGGYTF
>TRBV7-2|NA|TRBJ2-7|NA
TGTGCCAGCAGCATACAGCCAGGGTACGAGCAGTACTTC
CASSIQPGYEQYF
>TRBV6-1|NA|TRBJ1-1|NA
TGTGCCAGCAGTGCTATTGCGAGCCTGAACACTGAAGCTTTCTTT
CASSAIASLNTEAFF
>TRBV6-6|NA|TRBJ2-7|NA
TGTGCCAGCAGACGAGACAGGTACGAGCAGTACTTC
CASRRDRYEQYF
>TRBV4-2|NA|TRBJ2-7|NA
TGTGCCAGCAGCCAAGAGGGCGGGGAACCTGCCTACGAGCAGTACTTC
CASSQEGGEPAYEQYF
>TRBV10-3|few|TRBJ1-2|NA
TGTGCCATCAGTGAGTCGGAGTATGGCTACACCTTC
CAISESEYGYTF
>TRBV7-3|NA|TRBJ2-1|TRBD2
TGTGCCAGCAGTCGACTAGCGGGAGAAGTGGAGCAGTTCTTC
CASSRLAGEVEQFF
>TRBV7-9|NA|TRBJ2-3|TRBD2
TGTGCCAGCAGCTCCTATGCGGGGAGGGATGGAGATACGCAGTATTTT
CASSSYAGRDGDTQYF
>TRBV9|NA|TRBJ2-5|NA
TGTGCCAGCAGCGTAGGAGCGTTCGGCCAAGAGACCCAGTACTTC
CASSVGAFGQETQYF
>TRBV6-6|few|TRBJ2-1|NA
TGTGCCAGCAGATACCTCTTCGGTAGCTCCTACAATGAGCAGTTCTTC
CASRYLFGSSYNEQFF
>TRBV4-1|NA|TRBJ2-6|NA
TGCGCCAGCAGCCCCGGGAGCTCTGGGGCCAACGTCCTGACTTTC
CASSPGSSGANVLTF
>TRBV6-6|NA|TRBJ2-2|TRBD2
TGTGCCAGCATCCCGGGACTAGCGAGCACCGGGGAGCTGTTTTTT
CASIPGLASTGELFF
>TRBV5-1|once|TRBJ2-2|TRBD2
TGCGCCAGCAGCTTGCAGGGCGGGAGGAACACCGGGGAGCTGTTTTTT
CASSLQGGRNTGELFF
>TRBV2|NA|TRBJ2-5|NA
TGTGCCAGCAGTGGGGGGGTGGTACAGGAGACCCAGTACTTC
CASSGGVVQETQYF
>TRBV6-1|NA|TRBJ1-2|NA
TGTGCCAGCAGTGAAACAGAGTGGACATTTGATTATGGCTACACCTTC
CASSETEWTFDYGYTF
>TRBV5-6|once|TRBJ1-6|TRBD1
TGTGCCAGCAGCTTGGCCGCAGGGGGCTCCTATAATTCACCCCTCCACTTT
CASSLAAGGSYNSPLHF
>TRBV29-1|NA|TRBJ2-4|NA
TGCAGCGTTGGAAGGGAGAACATTCAGTACTTC
CSVGRENIQYF
>TRBV7-3|NA|TRBJ1-3|NA
TGTGCCAGCAGCTTACCGACGGCGGGGGGAAACACCATATATTTT
CASSLPTAGGNTIYF